This is a list of T cell receptor beta chains from one sample in a study of blood T cells in healthy people across ages. From the 5' RACE reads, TCRdb called clonotypes with MiXCR, one entry per CDR3 protein. The data contain some 1.8 million distinct CDR3 sequences, about 39% of them seen just once; the ten biggest clones take up 23%. Sequences were obtained from blood. These receptors came from a human donor in good health. The CDR3 runs from the conserved cysteine through the conserved F or W. Each record gives: clone size, V gene, J gene, D gene, CDR3 protein, CDR3 DNA. The D gene is left open where the match is weak. A row's size may be missing; if present it is once, few, many or a size class.

abundance: few
v_gene: TRBV10-3
j_gene: TRBJ2-7
d_gene: NA
CDR3aa: CAISDGGYSYEQYF
CDR3nt: TGTGCCATCAGTGATGGGGGATACTCCTACGAGCAGTACTTC

abundance: NA
v_gene: TRBV7-9
j_gene: TRBJ1-4
d_gene: NA
CDR3aa: CASSPRSELGAGREKLFF
CDR3nt: TGTGCCAGCAGCCCTAGGAGTGAGTTGGGAGCCGGCCGGGAAAAACTGTTTTTT

abundance: few
v_gene: TRBV28
j_gene: TRBJ2-6
d_gene: NA
CDR3aa: CASREQGGGANVLTF
CDR3nt: TGTGCCAGCAGAGAACAGGGAGGTGGGGCCAACGTCCTGACTTTC

abundance: NA
v_gene: TRBV5-1
j_gene: TRBJ2-7
d_gene: TRBD1
CDR3aa: CASSVRLGQSYEQYF
CDR3nt: TGCGCCAGCAGCGTACGATTGGGACAGAGCTACGAGCAGTACTTC

abundance: few
v_gene: TRBV20-1
j_gene: TRBJ2-1
d_gene: NA
CDR3aa: CSARDISEGLGNEQFF
CDR3nt: TGCAGTGCTAGAGATATATCAGAGGGGCTGGGCAATGAGCAGTTCTTC

abundance: few
v_gene: TRBV7-2
j_gene: TRBJ1-1
d_gene: NA
CDR3aa: CASSFPGRSTTNTEAFF
CDR3nt: TGTGCCAGCAGCTTTCCGGGCCGATCAACCACGAACACTGAAGCTTTCTTT

abundance: NA
v_gene: TRBV28
j_gene: TRBJ2-1
d_gene: NA
CDR3aa: CASRTPLSYNEQFF
CDR3nt: TGTGCCAGCCGGACACCCCTCTCCTACAATGAGCAGTTCTTC

abundance: few
v_gene: TRBV7-3
j_gene: TRBJ2-2
d_gene: NA
CDR3aa: CASSFTGRTGELFF
CDR3nt: TGTGCCAGCAGCTTTACAGGGAGAACCGGGGAGCTGTTTTTT

abundance: NA
v_gene: TRBV20-1
j_gene: TRBJ2-7
d_gene: TRBD2
CDR3aa: CSALHNPSGEQYF
CDR3nt: TGCAGTGCCCTACACAATCCTAGCGGCGAGCAGTACTTC

abundance: NA
v_gene: TRBV6-2/TRBV6-3
j_gene: TRBJ1-5
d_gene: TRBD1
CDR3aa: CAGQGGSDQPQHF
CDR3nt: TGTGCCGGACAGGGGGGCTCGGATCAGCCCCAGCATTTT

abundance: NA
v_gene: TRBV5-1
j_gene: TRBJ2-5
d_gene: NA
CDR3aa: CASSLRKETQYF
CDR3nt: TGCGCCAGCAGCTTGAGAAAAGAGACCCAGTACTTC

abundance: once
v_gene: TRBV12-3/TRBV12-4
j_gene: TRBJ1-2
d_gene: NA
CDR3aa: CATVGGSYGYTF
CDR3nt: TGTGCCACTGTTGGTGGGTCCTATGGCTACACCTTC

abundance: NA
v_gene: TRBV6-5
j_gene: TRBJ2-1
d_gene: TRBD2
CDR3aa: CASTNPGGLSYNEQFF
CDR3nt: TGTGCCAGCACCAATCCGGGGGGGCTTAGTTACAATGAGCAGTTCTTC

abundance: NA
v_gene: TRBV7-9
j_gene: TRBJ1-5
d_gene: NA
CDR3aa: CASSSGHQNQPQHF
CDR3nt: TGTGCCAGCAGCTCGGGACATCAAAATCAGCCCCAGCATTTT

abundance: NA
v_gene: TRBV20-1
j_gene: TRBJ2-6
d_gene: NA
CDR3aa: CSARDPDSSGANVLTF
CDR3nt: TGCAGTGCTAGAGATCCTGACAGCTCTGGGGCCAACGTCCTGACTTTC

abundance: NA
v_gene: TRBV4-3
j_gene: TRBJ1-2
d_gene: NA
CDR3aa: CASSQVVGDGYTF
CDR3nt: TGCGCCAGCAGCCAAGTAGTAGGGGATGGCTACACCTTC

abundance: few
v_gene: TRBV11-2
j_gene: TRBJ2-1
d_gene: NA
CDR3aa: CASSLEFTFPYNEQFF
CDR3nt: TGTGCCAGCAGCTTAGAGTTTACTTTCCCCTACAATGAGCAGTTCTTC

abundance: NA
v_gene: TRBV7-2
j_gene: TRBJ2-4
d_gene: TRBD1
CDR3aa: CASSRTGTGLAKNIQYF
CDR3nt: TGTGCCAGCAGCCGGACAGGGACAGGTCTAGCCAAAAACATTCAGTACTTC

abundance: NA
v_gene: TRBV7-9
j_gene: TRBJ1-1
d_gene: TRBD1
CDR3aa: CASSPGQGPNTEAFF
CDR3nt: TGTGCCAGCAGCCCCGGACAGGGGCCGAACACTGAAGCTTTCTTT

abundance: NA
v_gene: TRBV12-5
j_gene: TRBJ2-1
d_gene: NA
CDR3aa: CASGPKDMYNEQFF
CDR3nt: TGTGCTAGTGGTCCAAAGGACATGTACAATGAGCAGTTCTTC

abundance: NA
v_gene: TRBV4-1
j_gene: TRBJ2-3
d_gene: NA
CDR3aa: CASSLPNWSQYF
CDR3nt: TGCGCCAGCAGCCTCCCCAATTGGTCGCAGTATTTT

abundance: NA
v_gene: TRBV20-1
j_gene: TRBJ1-1
d_gene: NA
CDR3aa: CSVRAPGEGTEAFF
CDR3nt: TGCAGTGTTAGAGCTCCAGGGGAGGGGACTGAAGCTTTCTTT

abundance: NA
v_gene: TRBV4-3
j_gene: TRBJ1-1
d_gene: NA
CDR3aa: CASSQGFRDTEAFF
CDR3nt: TGCGCCAGCAGCCAAGGTTTTCGGGACACTGAAGCTTTCTTT

abundance: NA
v_gene: TRBV14
j_gene: TRBJ1-2
d_gene: NA
CDR3aa: CASGQDSRFNYGYTF
CDR3nt: TGTGCCAGCGGCCAAGATTCCCGCTTCAACTATGGCTACACCTTC

abundance: NA
v_gene: TRBV4-1
j_gene: TRBJ2-5
d_gene: NA
CDR3aa: CASSQFRTQETQYF
CDR3nt: TGCGCCAGCAGCCAGTTCAGGACCCAAGAGACCCAGTACTTC

abundance: NA
v_gene: TRBV7-9
j_gene: TRBJ2-5
d_gene: NA
CDR3aa: CASSSEAHREETQYF
CDR3nt: TGTGCCAGCAGCTCAGAGGCCCACCGGGAAGAGACCCAGTACTTC

abundance: NA
v_gene: TRBV5-6
j_gene: TRBJ1-2
d_gene: NA
CDR3aa: CASSFSTGRYGYTF
CDR3nt: TGTGCCAGCAGCTTCAGTACAGGACGGTATGGCTACACCTTC